This T cell receptor beta chain was captured by sequencing in a study of blood T cell repertoires in COVID-19. The CDR3 has 14 amino acids. CDR1 MNHEY and CDR2 SMNVEV come from the germline V gene (reference sequence). Trimming stripped 7 bases from V and 0 bases from J, with 9 bases between. In the source study's methods: It was from reference gene primer amplification that nucleated cell counts were estimated. Clones were read by immunoSEQ multiplex PCR, and TCRdb kept only the in-frame ones, dropping some. D and trimming were read from the DNA, whereas the V and J calls and clone size are those reported in that table. This table holds about 310,000 clones, around 87% found once. This clone was observed a single time.

The receptor was isolated from a woman in her fifties or sixties who had recovered from COVID-19. The V and J genes are TRBV27 and TRBJ2-2; unclear D gene. The sample comprised peripheral blood. The CDR3 spells CASTFGPNTGELFF. DNA of the CDR3: TGTGCCAGCACGTTCGGTCCGAACACCGGGGAGCTGTTTTTT.